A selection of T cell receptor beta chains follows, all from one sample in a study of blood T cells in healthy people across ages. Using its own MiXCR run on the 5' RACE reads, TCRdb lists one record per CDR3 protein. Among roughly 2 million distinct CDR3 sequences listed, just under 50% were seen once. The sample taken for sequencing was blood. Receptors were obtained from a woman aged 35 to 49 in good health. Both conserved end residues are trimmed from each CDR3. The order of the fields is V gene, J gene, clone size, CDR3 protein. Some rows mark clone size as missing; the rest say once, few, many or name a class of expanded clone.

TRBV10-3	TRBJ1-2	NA	AISAGQAYGYT
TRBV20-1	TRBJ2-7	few	SADRSYEQY
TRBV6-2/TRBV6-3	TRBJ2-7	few	ASSYPNPGELNDEQY
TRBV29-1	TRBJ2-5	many	SVDRGSEETQY
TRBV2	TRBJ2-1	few	ASSESATIIAQF
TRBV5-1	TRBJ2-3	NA	ASSLDREGDTQY
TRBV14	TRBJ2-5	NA	ASSQDGGLPGQTQY
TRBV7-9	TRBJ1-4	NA	ASSLVRTGIPTNEKLF
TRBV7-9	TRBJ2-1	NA	ASSLASQGLRDNEQF
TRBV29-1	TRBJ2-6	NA	SVEARAGSGANVLT
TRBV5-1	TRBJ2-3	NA	ASRQGKTSGGYETDTQY
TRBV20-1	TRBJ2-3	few	SATGVSTDTQY
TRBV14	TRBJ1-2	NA	ASSQLGGGYT
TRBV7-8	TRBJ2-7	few	ASSLRDRDPLVGGRSYEQY
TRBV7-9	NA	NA	ASSPLTPGGGSEQY
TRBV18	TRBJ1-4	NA	ASSYDIPPTNEKLF
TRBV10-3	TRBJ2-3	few	AISEPRTSGITDTQY
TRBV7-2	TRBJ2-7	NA	ASSSLGRGLAYEQY
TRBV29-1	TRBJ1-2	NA	SGGQGSNYGYT
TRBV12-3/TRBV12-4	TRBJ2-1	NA	ASSLAGFPYNEQF
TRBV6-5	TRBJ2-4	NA	ASSSRENIQY
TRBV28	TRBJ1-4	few	ASSTGATNEKLF
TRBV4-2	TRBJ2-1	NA	ASSQVGGDRGYNEQF
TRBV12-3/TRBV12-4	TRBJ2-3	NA	ASSRQGGRDTQY
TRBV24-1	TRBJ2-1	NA	ATSDFRNEQF
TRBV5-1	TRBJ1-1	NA	ASTALRGSNTEAF
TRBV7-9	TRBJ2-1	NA	ASSHPPPEQF
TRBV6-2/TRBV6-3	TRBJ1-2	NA	ASRSTGAGYT
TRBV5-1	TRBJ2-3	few	ASSVGTPGTRTDTQY
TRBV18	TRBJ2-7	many	ASAPEGYEQY
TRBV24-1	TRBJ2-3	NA	ATSDISGTELTDTQY
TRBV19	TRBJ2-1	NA	ASSIALSGGGDEQF